Listed below are T cell receptor beta chains from one sample, sequenced in a study of identical twins. TCRdb re-called the 5' RACE reads through MiXCR, storing one row per CDR3 protein. Of 240,000 or so distinct CDR3 sequences in the sample, about 7% were seen once. These same records also appear under a second study, on yellow fever vaccine responses in identical twins.

Sequencing was done on a sample of memory (CD45RO+) T cells sorted from blood. These receptors were collected from a woman aged 18 to 35 in good health. The CDR3 runs from the conserved cysteine through the conserved F or W. Each record gives: D gene, clone size, J gene, V gene, CDR3 protein, CDR3 DNA. The D gene is left open where the match is weak. Only some rows state a clone size, as once, few, many or a class for expanded clones.

- many TRBJ2-3 TRBV29-1 CSVDRGLSQYF TGCAGCGTTGACCGGGGGCTTTCGCAGTATTTT
TRBD2 many TRBJ2-3 TRBV4-2 CASSQDYGSGDPNTQYF TGTGCCAGCAGCCAAGACTATGGTAGCGGGGACCCCAATACGCAGTATTTT
TRBD1 many TRBJ2-7 TRBV29-1 CSVSQGYLDEQYF TGCAGCGTTTCACAGGGGTATTTGGACGAGCAGTACTTC
- - TRBJ2-5 TRBV7-8 CASSSARGGGETQYF TGTGCCAGCAGCTCCGCCAGGGGGGGCGGCGAGACCCAGTACTTC
- - TRBJ1-5 TRBV27 CASSWDNQPQHF TGTGCCAGCAGTTGGGACAATCAGCCCCAGCATTTT
TRBD1 - TRBJ2-5 TRBV5-1 CASGKYGTATRQETQYF TGCGCCAGCGGCAAGTACGGGACAGCGACCCGCCAAGAGACCCAGTACTTC
- few TRBJ1-5 TRBV5-8 CASTANQPQHF TGTGCCAGCACCGCTAATCAGCCCCAGCATTTT
TRBD1 many TRBJ2-1 TRBV20-1 CSARSQGARNEQFF TGCAGTGCTAGGAGCCAGGGGGCTCGGAATGAGCAGTTCTTC
- many TRBJ2-5 TRBV29-1 CSAGRQETQYF TGCAGCGCGGGACGTCAAGAGACCCAGTACTTC
TRBD2 few TRBJ2-1 TRBV24-1 CATSDTSGKYNEQFF TGTGCCACCAGTGACACTAGCGGAAAGTACAATGAGCAGTTCTTC
TRBD1 - TRBJ1-1 TRBV18 CASSPKQGQGNTEAFF TGTGCCAGCTCACCAAAACAGGGGCAGGGGAACACTGAAGCTTTCTTT
- many TRBJ1-1 TRBV4-2 CASSHVGAEAFF TGTGCCAGCAGCCATGTTGGCGCTGAAGCTTTCTTT
- - TRBJ2-1 TRBV11-2 CASSLDLSSYNEQFF TGTGCCAGCAGCTTAGACTTGAGCTCCTACAATGAGCAGTTCTTC
TRBD2 many TRBJ2-1 TRBV7-8 CASSLEASGRGNEQFF TGTGCCAGCAGCTTAGAGGCTAGCGGGAGGGGTAATGAGCAGTTCTTC
- - TRBJ2-5 TRBV20-1 CSAREPNQETQYF TGCAGTGCTCGAGAACCCAACCAAGAGACCCAGTACTTC
- many TRBJ1-1 TRBV4-2 CASSQDIDTEAFF TGTGCCAGCAGCCAAGATATCGACACTGAAGCTTTCTTT
TRBD2 - TRBJ2-3 TRBV20-1 CSARLAGETDTQYF TGCAGTGCTAGACTAGCGGGAGAAACAGATACGCAGTATTTT
TRBD2 many TRBJ2-7 TRBV3-1 CASSQLRLALVHEQYF TGTGCCAGCAGCCAACTCCGACTAGCCTTGGTACACGAGCAGTACTTC
- many TRBJ1-2 TRBV20-1 CSASVMGGYTF TGCAGTGCTAGTGTCATGGGGGGCTACACCTTC
- few TRBJ1-2 TRBV2 CASSEEGPYGYTF TGTGCCAGCAGTGAAGAGGGGCCCTATGGCTACACCTTC
- many TRBJ1-3 TRBV12-3/TRBV12-4 CASSLHGNSGNTIYF TGTGCCAGCAGTTTACACGGCAACTCTGGAAACACCATATATTTT
- few TRBJ1-4 TRBV28 CASSSPDPGEEKLFF TGTGCCAGCAGTTCCCCGGACCCTGGAGAGGAAAAACTGTTTTTT
- many TRBJ1-6 TRBV3-1 CASSLGQKNSPLHF TGTGCCAGCAGCCTAGGACAGAAGAATTCACCCCTCCACTTT
TRBD2 few TRBJ2-6 TRBV2 CASRELASNVLTF TGTGCCAGCAGGGAACTAGCGTCCAACGTCCTGACTTTC
- few TRBJ1-1 TRBV20-1 CSARETLMNTEAFF TGCAGTGCTAGAGAGACGCTGATGAACACTGAAGCTTTCTTT
TRBD1 - TRBJ2-2 TRBV2 CASSVFAGGSATGELFF TGTGCCAGCAGTGTCTTCGCAGGGGGCTCGGCCACCGGGGAGCTGTTTTTT
TRBD2 many TRBJ2-1 TRBV20-1 CSARRGGWNEQFF TGCAGTGCTAGGCGGGGGGGGTGGAATGAGCAGTTCTTC
TRBD1 many TRBJ2-5 TRBV14 CASSQERTDRLFQETQYF TGTGCCAGCAGCCAAGAGAGAACGGACAGGCTTTTCCAAGAGACCCAGTACTTC
- many TRBJ1-4 TRBV28 CASSYYRFSATNEKLFF TGTGCCAGCAGTTATTACAGGTTTTCGGCAACTAATGAAAAACTGTTTTTT
- - TRBJ2-2 TRBV4-2 CASSQLDRRTGELFF TGTGCCAGCAGCCAATTGGACAGAAGGACCGGGGAGCTGTTTTTT
- few TRBJ2-1 TRBV24-1 CATSDSEALGQFF TGTGCCACCAGTGATTCCGAGGCTTTAGGGCAGTTCTTC
- many TRBJ2-1 TRBV18 CASSPARQAYNEQFF TGTGCCAGCTCACCAGCCCGGCAAGCATACAATGAGCAGTTCTTC
TRBD1 many TRBJ2-5 TRBV5-1 CASSPGQLQETQYF TGCGCCAGCAGCCCGGGACAGCTACAAGAGACCCAGTACTTC
- - TRBJ1-2 TRBV12-3/TRBV12-4 CASSPPRAGGVGYTF TGTGCCAGCAGCCCGCCCAGGGCAGGCGGTGTGGGCTACACCTTC
TRBD1 - TRBJ1-1 TRBV4-2 CASSQAGTGATEAFF TGTGCCAGCAGCCAAGCAGGGACAGGGGCTACTGAAGCTTTCTTT
TRBD1 - TRBJ2-4 TRBV28 CASSPGTGRFDF TGTGCCAGCAGTCCCGGGACAGGTCGATTTGACTTC
TRBD1 many TRBJ1-5 TRBV5-1 CASRPGGADSNQPQHF TGCGCCAGCAGACCAGGGGGAGCCGATAGCAATCAGCCCCAGCATTTT
TRBD2 few TRBJ2-1 TRBV7-8 CASGLWGTTYNEQFF TGTGCCAGCGGTTTGTGGGGGACTACCTACAATGAGCAGTTCTTC
- - TRBJ2-1 TRBV7-7 CASSPAAGGYNEQFF TGTGCCAGCAGCCCCGCCGCCGGGGGCTACAATGAGCAGTTCTTC
TRBD2 - TRBJ2-5 TRBV5-5 CASSLTSGRETQYF TGTGCCAGCAGCTTGACCAGCGGGAGGGAGACCCAGTACTTC